Listed below are T cell receptor beta chains from one sample, sequenced in a study of shared clonotypes between healthy human individuals. Sequenced by immunoSEQ multiplex PCR; TCRdb stores in-frame clones only, minus some. This sample has about 960,000 clones, with approximately 80% found just once. Sequenced input: memory CD4+ T cells sorted from blood. The source is a man younger than 30 in good health. Each CDR3 is given with its conserved first and last residue.

V,J,CDR3
TRBV5-1,TRBJ2-1,CASSRVGIVEQFF
TRBV6-5,TRBJ1-5,CASSYKGNGPQHF
TRBV11-2,TRBJ2-1,CASSPRRTLSGGEQFF
TRBV18,TRBJ1-2,CASSPEAGRPYGYTF
TRBV19,TRBJ2-7,CASSREATYEQYF
TRBV18,TRBJ2-7,CASSPPAVARYEQYF
TRBV18,TRBJ2-5,CASSRLGGAMETQYF
TRBV27,TRBJ2-7,CASSPGLASYEQYF
TRBV30,TRBJ1-6,CASTGEGNSPLHF
TRBV6-5,TRBJ2-7,CASSYSKLQAYEQYF
TRBV5-8,TRBJ2-5,CASSLEGGRETQYF
TRBV5-4,TRBJ2-5,CASSSPSERETQYF
TRBV6-1,TRBJ2-1,CASSEASGGGSYNEQFF
TRBV7-2,TRBJ2-3,CASSPGLAGARTDTQYF
TRBV5-4,TRBJ1-6,CASSSGTGTGGRALHF
TRBV6-5,TRBJ1-1,CASSYSLAGMNTEAFF
TRBV5-1,TRBJ1-1,CASSDPGRDTEAFF
TRBV6-1,TRBJ2-7,CASRPQGAYEQYF
TRBV7-2,TRBJ2-3,CASSLARTGGTDTQYF
TRBV9,TRBJ2-1,CASSVGHSSYNEQFF
TRBV9,TRBJ2-2,CASSVGAGVGELFF
TRBV6-6,TRBJ1-4,CASREPGLHEKLFF
TRBV30,TRBJ1-1,CAWRIRQGAGLGTEAFF
TRBV28,TRBJ1-2,CASSLTPNYGYTF
TRBV19,TRBJ2-1,CASSIVVAGGLQFF
TRBV6-6,TRBJ1-4,CASSSGAAFNEKLFF
TRBV18,TRBJ1-1,CASSPPGTNMNTEAFF
TRBV11-2,TRBJ1-1,CASSQGTVNTEAFF
TRBV19,TRBJ2-5,CASSLGLAAETQYF
TRBV2,TRBJ2-6,CASSVQWVSYSGANVLTF
TRBV7-6,TRBJ2-1,CASSLAYRGRKNEQFF
TRBV10-2,TRBJ1-3,CASRIEQGNTIYF
TRBV10-1,TRBJ2-1,CASQAGTGNNEQFF
TRBV5-1,TRBJ2-2,CASSPDGHANTGELFF
TRBV7-2,TRBJ1-1,CASSPRPGGAGSGTEAFF
TRBV19,TRBJ2-7,CASSMELEVGEQYF
TRBV7-8,TRBJ2-2,CASSLDRGRTGELFF
TRBV6-5,TRBJ2-7,CASSYTRDSYEQYF
TRBV28,TRBJ1-5,CASSTPGRSNQPQHF
TRBV11-2,TRBJ1-1,CASSADRGGTEAFF
TRBV10-1,TRBJ1-3,CAKSGRSGNTIYF
TRBV5-1,TRBJ2-1,CASSFGGRSYNEQFF
TRBV30,TRBJ2-1,CAWSFGSEQFF
TRBV30,TRBJ2-7,CAWSARTRSEQYF
TRBV18,TRBJ2-3,CASSPLASTDTQYF
TRBV30,TRBJ1-2,CAWRTAGGLGYTF
TRBV25-1,TRBJ2-7,CASSEGPGRASYEQYF
TRBV7-2,TRBJ1-2,CASSPSGWTGAGGYTF
TRBV19,TRBJ2-7,CASSSWATGSYEQYF
TRBV6-1,TRBJ2-3,CASKGGGGTQYF
TRBV7-9,TRBJ2-5,CASSRSGGGETQYF
TRBV6-1,TRBJ1-3,CASSEGGTGSGNTIYF
TRBV2,TRBJ1-5,CASKSTGATGQPQHF
TRBV19,TRBJ1-2,CASSIIANYGYTF